Given below is one T cell receptor (beta chain) in context. This specimen belongs to a study of cytomegalovirus exposure and HLA in healthy donors. V lost 2 bases, J lost 2 bases, and 6 bases lay in between. CDR1 and CDR2 from the germline V gene are GTSNPN and SVGIG (reference sequence). The CDR3 loop spans 12 amino acids. Using immunoSEQ multiplex PCR, the repertoire was profiled, and TCRdb retains in-frame clones only, with some absent. The sample has some 86,000 clones, 80% to 95% seen once. The sequence derives from a woman in her 30s in good health and CMV-seronegative. The V gene is TRBV30, the J gene TRBJ1-1; D unclear. The sample consisted of PBMCs. The CDR3 sequence: CAWSLVNTEAFF. The CDR3 DNA reads TGTGCCTGGAGTCTAGTAAACACTGAAGCTTTCTTT. Complete variable domain (other parts from reference TRBV30 and TRBJ1-1): SQTIHQWPATLVQPVGSPLSLECTVEGTSNPNLYWYRQAAGRGLQLLFYSVGIGQISSEVPQNLSASRPQDRQFILSSKKLLLSDSGFYLCAWSLVNTEAFFGQGTRLTVV.